This TCR beta chain was sequenced for a study of a mutant IDH1 vaccine in newly diagnosed glioma. In the study overall: The therapy given earlier, which was standard therapy, consisted of radiotherapy, temozolomide, or both, and most of the patients received both.

TCRdb's copy holds only in-frame clones and misses some; the assay was immunoSEQ multiplex PCR. The data contain tens of thousands of clones, about four fifths of them singletons. On this clone itself: The antigen is not known.

The germline CDR1 and CDR2 sequences are SEHNR and FQNEAQ (reference sequence). Trimming pared 4 bases from V and 1 base from J, leaving 7 bases between. The CDR3 runs to 14 residues. Study-wide points: Pseudoprogression appeared independent of alterations in top peripheral clonotypes.

As to time point: baseline, week 1 (first vaccination visit). The treatment was: pre-vaccination baseline after standard-of-care therapy. The sequencing used PBMCs, collected from a glioma patient treated with radiotherapy, temozolomide or both. The chain has TRBV7-9 and TRBJ2-2; no firm D call. This clonotype was obtained from a man aged 40-49 years with glioma. Some clones in this sample may be carry-over from other donors' samples. In DNA form, the CDR3 reads TGTGCCAGCAGCTGGGGAATGAACACCGGGGAGCTGTTTTTT. It yields the protein CASSWGMNTGELFF.